This entry lists 6 T cell receptor beta chains sequenced from one sample in a study of blood T cell repertoires in COVID-19. Generated by immunoSEQ multiplex PCR, the TCRdb table keeps only in-frame clones and is missing some. The sample has just over 300,000 clones, roughly 87% seen once. Sequencing was done on a sample of peripheral blood. The source of these receptors is a man between 18 and 35 years old with active or convalescent COVID-19.

This sequence joins TRBV9 and TRBJ2-1; 9 bases fit TRBD1. The V and J ends lost 4 bases and 4 bases, in that order; junction bases with no gene match: 6. The CDR3 length is 15 residues. The germline V gene has CDR1 SGDLS and CDR2 YYNGEE. The CDR3 DNA sequence: TGTGCCAGCAGCCCCCGGGACAGGGAGTACAATGAGCAGTTCTTC. Its translation is CASSPRDREYNEQFF. The full variable domain, in which reference TRBV9 and TRBJ2-1 provide the parts outside the CDR3, is DSGVTQTPKHLITATGQRVTLRCSPRSGDLSVYWYQQSLDQGLQFLIQYYNGEERAKGNILERFSAQQFPDLHSELNLSSLELGDSALYFCASSPRDREYNEQFFGPGTRLTVL.

The chain has TRBV5-8 and TRBJ1-1; possible D gene TRBD1, 6 bases. Germline V CDR1 and CDR2: SGHTS, YDEGEE. The CDR3 is made up of 15 amino acids. The V end was cut by 3 bases, the J end by 0 bases, with 12 bases between. The CDR3 DNA follows: TGTGCCAGCAGCTGGGCGCAGGGGTTGAACACTGAAGCTTTCTTT. Protein product: CASSWAQGLNTEAFF.

This clone was seen a few times. The V and J genes are TRBV14 and TRBJ1-4, with TRBD1 matching 8 bases. V was pared by 2 bases and J by 7 bases, with 9 bases of the junction left unmatched. Germline-derived CDR1 and CDR2 are SGHDN and FVKESK. The CDR3 length is 16 residues. CDR3 loop: CASSQRRGTGTEKLFF. Written as DNA, the CDR3 is TGTGCCAGCAGCCAACGACGGGGGACAGGTACTGAAAAACTGTTTTTT.

The chain recombines TRBV2 with TRBJ1-5; no clear D gene. V was clipped by 4 bases and J by 6 bases, with 13 bases between them. Germline V gene lookup returns CDR1 SNHLY and CDR2 FYNNEI. CDR3 length: 14 amino acids. The CDR3 sequence: CASSARGIRQPQHF. Written as DNA, the CDR3 is TGTGCCAGCAGTGCGCGGGGAATTCGTCAGCCCCAGCATTTT.

The chain employs TRBV6-6 and TRBJ1-2, with D possibly TRBD1 on 5 matching bases. Germline CDR1 reads MNHNY; CDR2 reads SVGAGI (reference sequence). The V and J ends lost 5 bases and 4 bases respectively, with 14 bases between them. The length of the CDR3 is 14 residues. CDR3 residues: CASSTSSGGYGYTF. The CDR3 bases are TGTGCCAGCAGTACGTCCTCGGGGGGCTATGGCTACACCTTC.

The rearrangement uses TRBV28 and TRBJ2-2; D possibly corresponds to TRBD1 (6 bases). V lost 7 bases and J 2 bases, leaving 14 bases between the germline ends. CDR1 is MDHEN, CDR2 SYDVKM, per germline. There are 15 residues in the CDR3. The CDR3 nucleotides read TGTGCCAGCACCACAGGGCCGCTAAACACCGGGGAGCTGTTTTTT. Protein product: CASTTGPLNTGELFF.